This T cell receptor (beta chain) came from a study of regulatory T cells in long-lasting Graves disease. About the research overall: Graves' patients diagnosed newly had used antithyroid drugs under 3 months.

Findings and limits, study-wide: TRBV28, TRBJ1-2 and TRBJ2-5 were segments that persistent disease favored.

The time point: newly diagnosed GD, antithyroid drugs for less than 3 months. There was RNA extracted from PBMCs, and the TCR library was made from it. Relying on iRepertoire HTBI primers and Arm-PCR of CDR3 regions, the team built TCR beta libraries. In TCRdb, the multiplex PCR reads were re-called with MiXCR into one record per CDR3 protein. Among 350,000 to 500,000 distinct CDR3 sequences listed, 14% were seen once. CDR3 length equals 15 residues. As for this clonotype: No antigen is known for it. This may be a read error: a much more frequent sequence differs by one nucleotide.

This sample also appeared in a second study, on T cells in Graves' hyperthyroidism and ophthalmopathy. As that study records: A lack of ophthalmopathy progression within 18 months defined stable Graves' hyperthyroidism. The blood repertoire included most of the expanded thyroid clonotypes above 0.001.

This receptor was identified in a woman in her fifties or sixties with Graves disease. The sample was peripheral blood mononuclear cells (PBMCs), taken at new diagnosis, from a patient treated with antithyroid drugs. The chain is built from TRBV12-3 or TRBV12-4 and TRBJ2-7, with 7 bases fitting TRBD1. Written as DNA, the CDR3 is TGTGCCAGCAGTCGCGGACAGGTCTTCTCCTACGGGCAGTACTTC. Translation: CASSRGQVFSYGQYF.